This T cell receptor beta chain appears in the sequencing data of a study of blood T cell repertoires in COVID-19. Across the study: T cells, B-cell-depleted T cells, or PBMCs provided the cDNA or gDNA that served as material.

Authors' analysis steps: Researchers report that nucleated cell counts were estimated from reference gene primer amplification. Sequencing used immunoSEQ multiplex PCR; TCRdb keeps in-frame clones, though not all of them. V, J and clone size derive from that table, while D and trimming were established from the DNA sequence. This table holds about 180,000 clones, about 85% found once. V gave up 4 bases and J gave up 4 bases, with 11 bases separating them. The CDR3 is 13 residues long. CDR1 is SGHRS and CDR2 is YFSETQ in the germline V gene. The genes are TRBV5-1 and TRBJ2-5; a weak D match, TRBD1 (6 bases). The TCR sequence derives from an elderly woman with acute or convalescent COVID-19. Sequenced: peripheral blood. CDR3 in amino acids: CASSTDRLETQYF. The CDR3, as DNA: TGCGCCAGCAGCACAGACAGGTTAGAGACCCAGTACTTC. Drawing the rest from reference TRBV5-1 and TRBJ2-5, the complete variable domain is KAGVTQTPRYLIKTRGQQVTLSCSPISGHRSVSWYQQTPGQGLQFLFEYFSETQRNKGNFPGRFSGRQFSNSRSEMNVSTLELGDSALYLCASSTDRLETQYFGPGTRLLVL.